Shown below are 22 T cell receptor beta chains from a single sample sequenced in a study of control samples from healthy donors and cancer patients. The data were produced by immunoSEQ multiplex PCR, yet TCRdb's version contains in-frame clones alone and is incomplete. The sample contains about 73,000 clones, about 90% of which appear only once. The source material was blood. All receptors derive from a woman aged 45-65 years in good health.

The chain combines TRBV6-1 with TRBJ1-6; possibly TRBD1 for D (6 bases). This CDR3 comprises 14 residues. Trimming cost V 2 bases and J 6 bases, with 8 bases left between them. Germline CDR1 is MNHNS and CDR2 is SASEGT. The CDR3 region has the DNA TGTGCCAGCAGTGAACAAGGGGGTAATTCACCCCTCCACTTT. This encodes CASSEQGGNSPLHF.

As DNA, the CDR3 is TGTGCCAGCTCAATAGGCCTAGGGGGCAATTCACCCCTCCACTTT. Translation gives CASSIGLGGNSPLHF. The rearrangement uses TRBV18 and TRBJ1-6, with 7 bases identical to TRBD1. The V gene end was trimmed by 5 bases and the J gene end by 7 bases; junction bases not matched to a gene: 8. The CDR3 covers 15 residues. The germline gives CDR1 KGHSH, CDR2 LQKENI.

This rearrangement joins TRBV9 to TRBJ2-5, with D possibly TRBD2 on 5 matching bases. This CDR3 has 15 residues. V was trimmed by 3 bases and J by 5 bases, leaving 17 bases between them. CDR1 is SGDLS and CDR2 is YYNGEE in the germline V gene. The CDR3 is CASSAFGVRAETQYF. DNA of the CDR3: TGTGCCAGCAGCGCCTTCGGAGTGAGGGCGGAGACCCAGTACTTC.

The rearrangement links TRBV28 to TRBJ2-1; TRBD1 might be the D (7 bases). Looked up from germline, CDR1 is MDHEN and CDR2 is SYDVKM. CDR3 length: 14 residues. Trimming removed 8 bases from V and 4 bases from J, with 15 bases in between. The CDR3 DNA reads as TGTGCCAGCTGGTCAGGGGGGACGTACAATGAGCAGTTCTTC. As protein: CASWSGGTYNEQFF.

The table lists this clone with a count of one. The V and J genes are TRBV11-2 and TRBJ2-1; 14 nucleotides line up with TRBD2. V was pared by 5 bases and J by 8 bases, with 5 bases of the junction left unmatched. The CDR3 is made up of 15 amino acids. The germline CDR1 and CDR2 sequences are SGHAT and FQNNGV. For the CDR3, the DNA is TGTGCCAGCAGCGCAGGGACTAGCGGGAGCCATGAGCAGTTCTTC. Translating gives CASSAGTSGSHEQFF.

J is TRBJ2-3 and V is TRBV5-1; D not certain. From germline, CDR1 is SGHRS and CDR2 YFSETQ. This CDR3 is built from 16 residues. Between the trimmed V and J ends, which lost 0 bases and 0 bases, there was a span of 11 bases. CDR3 nucleotide sequence: TGCGCCAGCAGCTTGGGGGCCCGGTCCAGCACAGATACGCAGTATTTT. It translates to CASSLGARSSTDTQYF.

Only one count was recorded for this clone. The V and J genes are TRBV30 and TRBJ1-4; D is unclear. V lost 2 bases to trimming and J lost 7 bases, with 14 bases between them. This CDR3 region has 14 residues. Germline CDR1 GTSNPN, CDR2 SVGIG (reference sequence). The CDR3 protein is CAWSRVRTTEKLFF. CDR3 in DNA: TGTGCCTGGAGTCGGGTCCGGACGACTGAAAAACTGTTTTTT.

The gene calls are TRBV24-1 and TRBJ2-5, with 14 positions matching TRBD2. The CDR3 is 15 residues long. V lost 3 bases, J lost 4 bases, and 0 bases stayed unmatched. Germline CDR1 and CDR2: KGHDR and SFDVKD. CDR3 sequence reads: CATSDGTSGRETQYF. The CDR3 nucleotides read TGTGCCACCAGTGATGGGACTAGCGGGAGAGAGACCCAGTACTTC.

CDR3 loop: CASSRDSGNTIYF. The CDR3, as DNA: TGTGCCAGCAGTAGGGACAGTGGAAACACCATATATTTT. This chain uses TRBV2 with TRBJ1-3; TRBD1 matches at 7 bases. Germline V gives CDR1 SNHLY, CDR2 FYNNEI. CDR3 size: 13 residues. V lost 5 bases and J lost 3; bases outside the gene matches: 1.

This clone was recorded once. The chain links TRBV3-1 (or the pseudogene TRBV3-2) to TRBJ2-7, with TRBD2 identical over 7 bases. The CDR3 spans 12 residues. Germline V gene sequence: CDR1 LGHDT, CDR2 YNNKEL (reference sequence). V was clipped by 3 bases and J by 13 bases; unmatched bases: 9. CDR3 in DNA: TGTGCCAGCAGCCAGGGTTGGGGGGGTTTATACTTC. It encodes CASSQGWGGLYF.

The table lists this clone with a count of one. CDR3 bases: TGCGCCAGCAGTGAGACTCGGATCACCCCTTGGGCTAATGAAAAACTGTTTTTT. Translating gives CASSETRITPWANEKLFF. V is TRBV10-1 and J is TRBJ1-4; no firm D call. This CDR3 is built from 18 residues. Germline V gene lookup returns CDR1 WNHNN and CDR2 SYGVQD (reference sequence). Trimming stripped 2 bases from V and 3 bases from J, with 19 bases between.

The gene calls are TRBV28 and TRBJ2-3; perhaps TRBD2 as D (7 bases). Germline-derived CDR1 and CDR2 are MDHEN and SYDVKM. V lost 5 bases to trimming and J lost 5 bases, with 32 bases between them. The CDR3 is made up of 20 amino acids. CDR3 bases: TGTGCCAGCAGTCCCCCCTTAGGGGGAGGGCACGAACTCCAGGGAGATACGCAGTATTTT. Residues: CASSPPLGGGHELQGDTQYF. The entire variable domain, with the rest obtained from reference TRBV28 and TRBJ2-3, is as follows: DVKVTQSSRYLVKRTGEKVFLECVQDMDHENMFWYRQDPGLGLRLIYFSYDVKMKEKGDIPEGYSVSREKKERFSLILESASTNQTSMYLCASSPPLGGGHELQGDTQYFGPGTRLTVL.

J is TRBJ2-5 and V is TRBV7-9; 7 positions agree with TRBD2. The germline gives CDR1 SEHNR, CDR2 FQNEAQ (reference sequence). V lost 6 bases, J lost 2 bases, and 6 bases stayed unmatched. This CDR3 is built from 14 residues. The CDR3 DNA reads as TGTGCCAGCAGATCGGGGGGACCACAAGAGACCCAGTACTTC. Its translation: CASRSGGPQETQYF. The variable domain in full, with the rest retrieved from reference TRBV7-9 and TRBJ2-5, is DTGVSQNPRHKITKRGQNVTFRCDPISEHNRLYWYRQTLGQGPEFLTYFQNEAQLEKSRLLSDRFSAERPKGSFSTLEIQRTEQGDSAMYLCASRSGGPQETQYFGPGTRLLVL.

This clone appeared once. The chain recombines TRBV28 with TRBJ2-5, with 11 nucleotides matching TRBD2. The V gene's germline CDR1 is MDHEN and CDR2 SYDVKM. With V trimmed by 3 bases and J by 5 bases, 5 bases remained unmatched. The CDR3 is 15 amino acids. CDR3 amino acids: CASSLGLAGGETQYF. CDR3 DNA: TGTGCCAGCAGTTTGGGGCTAGCGGGAGGTGAGACCCAGTACTTC.

The rearrangement uses TRBV27 and TRBJ2-3, with no clear D. From germline, CDR1 is MNHEY and CDR2 SMNVEV (reference sequence). This CDR3 region has 14 residues. Trimming took 3 bases from V and 0 from J, leaving 7 bases between them. The CDR3 reads CASSFGLSTDTQYF. In DNA form, the CDR3 reads TGTGCCAGCAGTTTTGGGCTAAGCACAGATACGCAGTATTTT.

The V gene is TRBV4-1, the J gene TRBJ1-1; no clear D gene. V dropped 2 bases and J dropped 3 bases, with 10 bases sitting between them. The CDR3 is made up of 14 amino acids. CDR1 and CDR2 from the germline V gene are MGHRA and YSYEKL. CDR3 loop: CASSQLYGYTEAFF. CDR3 coding DNA: TGCGCCAGCAGCCAATTATACGGGTACACTGAAGCTTTCTTT.

The V and J genes are TRBV27 and TRBJ2-7, with D possibly being TRBD1 or TRBD2 (6 bases each). Germline V gene data show CDR1 as MNHEY and CDR2 as SMNVEV (reference sequence). V lost 4 bases to trimming and J lost 6 bases, with 13 bases between them. This CDR3 comprises 13 residues. In DNA form, the CDR3 reads TGTGCCAGCAGTTGGAGGGGGGTGGGCGAGCAGTACTTC. This gives the protein CASSWRGVGEQYF.

J is TRBJ1-1 and V is TRBV24-1; perhaps TRBD1 as D (5 bases). Trimming stripped 9 bases from V and 1 base from J, with 14 bases between. There are 14 residues in the CDR3. The germline gives CDR1 KGHDR, CDR2 SFDVKD. In DNA form, the CDR3 reads TGTGCCACCGGGGCAGGGCGGGGGAACACTGAAGCTTTCTTT. It is translated as CATGAGRGNTEAFF.

CDR3 loop: CASSPNTGFQEQFF. In DNA, the CDR3 is TGTGCCAGCAGCCCTAATACAGGGTTCCAGGAGCAGTTCTTC. V usage is TRBV7-9 and J usage is TRBJ2-1; perhaps TRBD1 as D (6 bases). Germline loops: CDR1 SEHNR, CDR2 FQNEAQ (reference sequence). The length of the CDR3 is 14 residues. Trimming took off 5 bases at V and 10 bases at J, with 18 bases between the two ends.

V and J are TRBV2 and TRBJ2-7; tentatively, D is TRBD1 (5 bases). V lost 8 bases to trimming and J lost 0 bases, with 11 bases between them. This CDR3 has 13 residues. Germline CDR1 SNHLY, CDR2 FYNNEI. The CDR3 reads CASVAGLSYEQYF. The CDR3 DNA sequence: TGTGCCAGCGTGGCAGGGCTCTCCTACGAGCAGTACTTC. The whole variable domain, remainder taken from reference TRBV2 and TRBJ2-7, is EPEVTQTPSHQVTQMGQEVILRCVPISNHLYFYWYRQILGQKVEFLVSFYNNEISEKSEIFDDQFSVERPDGSNFTLKIRSTKLEDSAMYFCASVAGLSYEQYFGPGTRLTVT.

This chain joins TRBV3-1 (or the pseudogene TRBV3-2) and TRBJ1-1; D call uncertain. CDR1 is LGHDT and CDR2 is YNNKEL in the germline V gene (reference sequence). V gave up 1 base and J gave up 1 base, with 7 bases separating them. The CDR3 runs to 14 residues. DNA of the CDR3: TGTGCCAGCAGCCAAGTCCCCTCGAACACTGAAGCTTTCTTT. Translated: CASSQVPSNTEAFF.

This sequence joins TRBV6-5 and TRBJ1-1, with D perhaps TRBD1 (6 bases). Trimming removed 4 bases from V and 0 bases from J, with 12 bases in between. Germline values: CDR1 MNHEY, CDR2 SVGAGI. CDR3 length equals 15 residues. CDR3 loop: CASSFGGAMNTEAFF. For the CDR3, the DNA is TGTGCCAGCAGTTTCGGGGGCGCGATGAACACTGAAGCTTTCTTT.